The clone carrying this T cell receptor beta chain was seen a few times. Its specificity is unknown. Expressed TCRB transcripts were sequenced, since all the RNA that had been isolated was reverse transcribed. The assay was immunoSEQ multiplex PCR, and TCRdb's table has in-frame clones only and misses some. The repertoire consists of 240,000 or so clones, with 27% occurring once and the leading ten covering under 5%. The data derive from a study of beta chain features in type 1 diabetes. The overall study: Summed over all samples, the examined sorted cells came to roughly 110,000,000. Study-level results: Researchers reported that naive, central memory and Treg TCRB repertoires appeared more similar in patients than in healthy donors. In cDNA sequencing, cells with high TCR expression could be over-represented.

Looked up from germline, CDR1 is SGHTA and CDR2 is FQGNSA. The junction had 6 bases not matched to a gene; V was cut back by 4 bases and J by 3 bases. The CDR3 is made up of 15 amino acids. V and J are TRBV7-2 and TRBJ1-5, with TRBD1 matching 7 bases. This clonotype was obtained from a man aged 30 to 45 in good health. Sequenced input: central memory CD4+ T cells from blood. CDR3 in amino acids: CASSSNRGANQPQHF. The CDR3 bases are TGTGCCAGCAGCTCCAACAGGGGTGCCAATCAGCCCCAGCATTTT.